This note documents a single TCR beta chain sequence. The antigen this receptor binds is unknown. No quality values exist for individual bases; no much larger clone is one base distant. The data were taken from a study of T-cell memory formation after mild COVID-19 (dated by TCRdb to the early 2020s). Describing the broader study: TCR sequence clusters from the two donors were found to be largely donor specific. In a couple of donors, T-cell clones that expanded and contracted after mild COVID-19 were followed by sequencing TCRalpha and TCRbeta repertoires longitudinally. Two young, previously healthy adult volunteers, one female and one male, were included in the cohort. Study-level results and caveats: Contracting CD4+ clones were found mainly in CM and EM memory subsets, while CD8+ clones were enriched in EMRA. Clones that contracted from day 15 to 85 showed balanced CD4/CD8 phenotypes, whereas a second wave of clones that expanded from day 15 to 37 leaned towards CD4+. The second-wave clones that peaked on day 37 were not confirmed to be SARS-CoV-2 specific. The study covered only two mild cases, and larger cohorts including severe cases with pre-infection samples were considered necessary. Some responding clones were detected in pre-infection memory, which suggested that pre-existing cross-reactive memory T cells had joined the SARS-CoV-2 response.

Instrument used: Illumina NovaSeq 6000. TCRalpha and TCRbeta cDNA libraries were built by 5'RACE with constant-segment primers, adding sample barcodes and unique molecular identifiers. RNA was extracted from every sample with Trizol reagent. The libraries were amplified in two PCR steps, and the second step added a second sample barcode and Illumina TruSeq adapters. The libraries were sequenced on an Illumina NovaSeq using 2 x 150 bp paired-end reads. The paper's data handling went like this. Demultiplexing of reads and collapsing into UMI-guided consensus sequences were performed with migec v1.2.7. Using mixcr v2.1.11, UMI consensuses were aligned to TRA and TRB V and J templates and then assembled into clonotypes. A clonotype was counted as expanded or contracted only if both edgeR and NoisET called the change significant, with noise models trained on biological replicates. For edgeR calls, the cutoffs were a false discovery rate-adjusted p below 0.01 and a log2 fold-change threshold of 1. PCA with hierarchical clustering of max-normalized trajectories of the 1000 most abundant clonotypes was used as exploratory dynamics analysis. Separately sequenced CD4+ and CD8+ repertoires were used to assign a CD4 or CD8 phenotype to each responding clone. TCRdb reprocessed the public reads (quality trimming at Q25 with fastp, clone calling with MiXCR) and kept in-frame beta chains. Records with the same CDR3 protein are collapsed into one entry carrying the most frequent genes and DNA. TCRdb assigned the V and J calls; the authors' analysis was not used. The table for this sample lists approximately 560,000 distinct CDR3 sequences; roughly a sixth of them were counted only once. Jointly, the top ten make up 8.1% of the sample.

From cysteine to phenylalanine, the CDR3 is 14 amino acids long. The CDR3 DNA has 42 bases and is translated from base 1. For CDR1 and CDR2, the germline V gene (reference sequence) lists SEHNR and FQNEAQ. Here V drops 5 bases and J drops 8 bases, and the junction holds 7 bases not matched to any gene. Ficoll-Paque density gradient centrifugation was the method used to isolate PBMCs. Sequenced material: PBMCs or a T cell subset sorted from them (not recorded which). This chain joins TRBV7-9 to TRBJ2-1, with TRBD2 identical over 9 junction bases. The sequence was collected from an adult woman who had mild COVID-19 (a few samples of this study predate the infection). The sample titles of this study are shuffled in the database, so cell type and time point are left out; the donor was told from shared clones. The nucleotides are TGTGCCAGCAGCAACCCCGGCGGGAGGGATGAGCAGTTCTTC. This is translated as CASSNPGGRDEQFF.